The clone carrying this TCR beta chain was observed many times. TCRdb's copy holds only in-frame clones and misses some; the assay was immunoSEQ multiplex PCR. The table shows roughly 260,000 clones, with about 80% occurring only once. From germline, CDR1 is LNHDA and CDR2 SQIVND (reference sequence). Between the trimmed V and J ends, which lost 6 bases and 2 bases, there was a span of 17 bases. The CDR3 contains 16 residues. The data were obtained in a study of blood T cell repertoires in COVID-19. For the study at large: Sites across the United States, Italy and Spain contributed samples from acute and convalescent COVID-19.

The chain recombines TRBV19 with TRBJ1-5; D gene unclear. This receptor was obtained from a woman of 80 years or more with active or convalescent COVID-19. The material sequenced was peripheral blood. CDR3 sequence (DNA): TGTGCCAGTAGACCAGAGGCCGGGAGAGGCAATCAGCCCCAGCATTTT. As protein: CASRPEAGRGNQPQHF.